This T cell receptor beta chain was identified in a study of regulatory T cells in long-lasting Graves disease. The CDR3 loop spans 13 amino acids. Trimming cost V 2 bases and J 3 bases, with 10 bases left between them. Germline V gives CDR1 SQVTM, CDR2 ANQGSEA. Ten or more counts support this clonotype. Arm-PCR of CDR3 regions and iRepertoire HTBI primers were the basis on which TCR beta libraries were built. In TCRdb, the multiplex PCR reads were re-called with MiXCR into one record per CDR3 protein. The table has 350,000 to 450,000 distinct CDR3 sequences, roughly 24% seen once. The time point is: persistent/refractory GD, antithyroid drugs over 5 years with positive TRAb. RNA extracted from PBMCs served as the sequencing template. It was an endocrinology department in Xi'an, China, that provided the patients.

Specimen: peripheral blood mononuclear cells (PBMCs), collected when the disease was refractory, from a patient treated with antithyroid drugs. This chain connects TRBV29-1 to TRBJ1-1; a weak D match, TRBD1 (6 bases). The clonotype was recovered from a middle-aged woman with Graves disease. CDR3 residues: CSVEQQGDTEAFF. The CDR3 bases are TGCAGCGTTGAACAACAGGGAGACACTGAAGCTTTCTTT.